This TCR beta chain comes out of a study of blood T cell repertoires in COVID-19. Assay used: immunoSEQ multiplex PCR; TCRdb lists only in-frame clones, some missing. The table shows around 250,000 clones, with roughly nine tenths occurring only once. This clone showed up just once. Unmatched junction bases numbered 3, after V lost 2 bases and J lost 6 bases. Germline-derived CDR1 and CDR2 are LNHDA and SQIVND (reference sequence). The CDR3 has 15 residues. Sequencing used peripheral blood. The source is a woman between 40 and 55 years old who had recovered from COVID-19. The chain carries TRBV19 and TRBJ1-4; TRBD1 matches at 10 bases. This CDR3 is CASSILGQGDEKLFF. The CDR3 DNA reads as TGTGCCAGTAGTATATTAGGACAGGGGGATGAAAAACTGTTTTTT.